This note documents a single T cell receptor (beta chain) sequence. Its cognate antigen is unknown. The data were taken from a study of cytomegalovirus exposure and HLA in healthy donors. Broader study findings: TCR beta chain V- and J-gene trimming was linked, in a later analysis, to a missense variant in DCLRE1C. After further analysis at a later stage, 16,951 TCR beta sequences were associated with HLA alleles at 0.05 false discovery rate. Altogether, 150 to 200 TCR beta chains were recorded as cytomegalovirus-associated.

This PCR relied on a set of 60 Vbeta primers and 13 Jbeta primers. Profiled with immunoSEQ multiplex PCR; TCRdb holds only in-frame clones, not every one. The profile covers over 150,000 clones, with roughly 82% appearing a single time and approximately 1.5% taken by the ten largest. The receptor was isolated from a girl aged 10 to 17 in good health and CMV-seropositive. Sequencing was carried out using PBMCs.

The CDR3 nucleotides are TGTGCCAGCAGCCCCGGGACACCTAACTATGGCTACACCTTC. This encodes CASSPGTPNYGYTF. This chain joins TRBV5-4 and TRBJ1-2; D is perhaps TRBD1 (6 bases). Germline values: CDR1 SGHNT, CDR2 YYREEE (reference sequence). Trimming took 4 bases from V and 0 from J, leaving 10 bases between them. The CDR3 is 14 residues long.